The 18 T cell receptor beta chains below were found in one sample sequenced in a study of blood T cell repertoires in COVID-19. Sequencing used immunoSEQ multiplex PCR; TCRdb keeps in-frame clones, though not all of them. In the table there are some 190,000 clones, nearly 80% of which are singletons. The specimen sequenced was PBMCs or T cells enriched from blood (not recorded which). Receptors originate from a man aged 55 to 70 who had been exposed to COVID-19.

The rearrangement joins TRBV7-9 to TRBJ2-5, with 10 bases matching TRBD2. The CDR3 has 17 residues. V lost 2 bases, J lost 2 bases, and 8 bases stayed unmatched. Germline lookup yields CDR1 SEHNR and CDR2 FQNEAQ (reference sequence). The CDR3 bases are TGTGCCAGCAGCTTACTTTCGGCTAGCGGGAGACAAGAGACCCAGTACTTC. Translating it yields CASSLLSASGRQETQYF. Based on the CDR3 plus reference TRBV7-9 and TRBJ2-5, the full variable domain is DTGVSQNPRHKITKRGQNVTFRCDPISEHNRLYWYRQTLGQGPEFLTYFQNEAQLEKSRLLSDRFSAERPKGSFSTLEIQRTEQGDSAMYLCASSLLSASGRQETQYFGPGTRLLVL.

The V call is TRBV19, the J call TRBJ2-2; D possibly corresponds to TRBD1 (6 bases). From germline, CDR1 is LNHDA and CDR2 SQIVND (reference sequence). The CDR3 totals 13 residues. V gave up 4 bases and J gave up 7 bases, with 10 bases separating them. The CDR3, as DNA: TGTGCCAGTAGTAATCAGGGGTACGGGGAGCTGTTTTTT. It is translated as CASSNQGYGELFF.

The sample holds one count of this clone. This chain connects TRBV27 to TRBJ2-2; 10 nucleotides agree with TRBD1. The CDR3 consists of 15 residues. Germline V gene lookup returns CDR1 MNHEY and CDR2 SMNVEV (reference sequence). The V gene end was trimmed by 7 bases and the J gene end by 4 bases; junction bases not matched to a gene: 6. DNA of the CDR3: TGTGCCAGCAACCTGGGACAGGGGACCACCGGGGAGCTGTTTTTT. Amino acid sequence: CASNLGQGTTGELFF.

This clone was counted a few times. The chain has TRBV2 and TRBJ2-7; TRBD1 aligns across 10 bases. Trimming cost V 9 bases and J 3 bases; bases outside gene matches: 5. CDR3 size: 13 residues. Germline CDR1 SNHLY, CDR2 FYNNEI. This CDR3 is CARRGQGNYEQYF. In DNA, the CDR3 is TGTGCCAGACGGGGACAGGGGAACTACGAGCAGTACTTC.

This sequence joins TRBV28 and TRBJ2-2, with D possibly TRBD2 on 5 matching bases. The CDR3 consists of 14 residues. Germline V gene lookup returns CDR1 MDHEN and CDR2 SYDVKM. With 5 bases removed from V and 5 bases from J, the gap between germline ends came to 12 bases. This CDR3 is CASSPPSGTGELFF. The CDR3 region has the DNA TGTGCCAGCAGTCCGCCTTCGGGGACCGGGGAGCTGTTTTTT.

The J gene is TRBJ2-7, the V gene TRBV24-1; the match to TRBD1 covers 9 bases. CDR1 and CDR2 from the germline V gene are KGHDR and SFDVKD. Trimming took 6 bases from V and 5 from J; bases not matched to a gene: 10. This CDR3 comprises 15 residues. CDR3 nucleotides: TGTGCCACCAGTAACGCGGGACAGGGTCCCCACGAGCAGTACTTC. Translating gives CATSNAGQGPHEQYF.

The chain uses TRBV6-5 and TRBJ2-5; the D gene is possibly TRBD2 (5 bases). This CDR3 is 14 amino acids long. Germline V gene data show CDR1 as MNHEY and CDR2 as SVGAGI. The V end lost 8 bases, the J end lost 1 base, and 14 bases lay between the germline ends. CDR3 region: CASQRGSGQETQYF. DNA of the CDR3: TGTGCCAGCCAAAGAGGGTCGGGCCAAGAGACCCAGTACTTC.

The chain recombines TRBV7-8 with TRBJ2-2; the D gene is possibly TRBD1 (6 bases). Trimming pared 2 bases from V and 1 base from J, leaving 14 bases between. The CDR3 is 17 amino acids. Germline V gene data show CDR1 as SGHVS and CDR2 as FQNEAQ. The CDR3 spells CASSLIPGQLNTGELFF. The CDR3 DNA sequence: TGTGCCAGCAGCTTAATCCCCGGACAGCTGAACACCGGGGAGCTGTTTTTT.

This sequence joins TRBV5-6 and TRBJ1-2; TRBD1 matches 9 bases. The CDR3 runs to 19 residues. V shed 5 bases, J shed 0 bases, and the junction held 17 bases outside the gene matches. Germline V gene lookup returns CDR1 SGHDT and CDR2 YYEEEE. This CDR3 is CASSPTTGTGLGANYGYTF. The CDR3, as DNA: TGTGCCAGCAGTCCCACGACGGGGACAGGGTTGGGAGCTAACTATGGCTACACCTTC.

The gene calls are TRBV5-8 and TRBJ2-6; D is unclear. The CDR3 is 16 amino acids. From germline, CDR1 is SGHTS and CDR2 YDEGEE. V gave up 2 bases and J gave up 0 bases, with 9 bases separating them. CDR3 amino acids: CASSLLSGSGANVLTF. In DNA form, the CDR3 reads TGTGCCAGCAGCTTACTTTCAGGCTCTGGGGCCAACGTCCTGACTTTC.

This clone has just one count. The J gene is TRBJ2-7, the V gene TRBV11-2; TRBD1 is a possible D gene (7 bases). The ends were cut back, 4 bases at V and 0 bases at J, with 13 bases in the middle. Germline lookup yields CDR1 SGHAT and CDR2 FQNNGV. The length of the CDR3 is 15 residues. CDR3 loop: CASSYAGGSSYEQYF. The CDR3 nucleotides are TGTGCCAGCAGCTATGCAGGGGGGAGCTCCTACGAGCAGTACTTC.

This clone was seen only once. The rearrangement uses TRBV5-6 and TRBJ2-5; D is uncertain. This CDR3 comprises 18 residues. V dropped 1 base and J dropped 1 base, with 20 bases sitting between them. The V gene's germline CDR1 is SGHDT and CDR2 YYEEEE. CDR3 residues: CASSLIRRRHISQETQYF. Here the CDR3 DNA reads TGTGCCAGCAGCTTGATTAGGCGCAGGCATATATCCCAAGAGACCCAGTACTTC.

This clone was observed a few times. This chain uses TRBV10-3 with TRBJ1-1; no clear D. V was pared by 5 bases and J by 0 bases, with 10 bases between. CDR1 is ENHRY and CDR2 is SYGVKD in the germline V gene. The CDR3 consists of 14 residues. The CDR3 DNA reads as TGTGCCATCAGTCGGGGTTCCATGAACACTGAAGCTTTCTTT. As protein: CAISRGSMNTEAFF.

The rearrangement uses TRBV4-1 and TRBJ2-3; a possible D gene is TRBD1 (6 bases). V dropped 0 bases and J dropped 0 bases, with 16 bases sitting between them. The CDR3 is 18 amino acids. The germline gives CDR1 MGHRA, CDR2 YSYEKL. The CDR3 nucleotides are TGCGCCAGCAGCCAAGATAGGGGGACCATGATTAGCACAGATACGCAGTATTTT. This codes for CASSQDRGTMISTDTQYF.

The rearrangement uses TRBV7-2 and TRBJ2-5, with 8 nucleotides matching TRBD2. Germline trimming cut 2 bases from V and 2 bases from J; bases unmatched to any gene: 7. This CDR3 is 16 amino acids long. The germline V gene encodes CDR1 SGHTA and CDR2 FQGNSA. The CDR3 loop reads CASSLSGAGVQETQYF. The CDR3 region has the DNA TGTGCCAGCAGCTTAAGCGGAGCGGGAGTGCAAGAGACCCAGTACTTC.

The V gene is TRBV19, the J gene TRBJ1-2; 9 nucleotides match TRBD1. CDR1 is LNHDA, CDR2 SQIVND, per germline (reference sequence). V was clipped by 5 bases and J by 4 bases; unmatched bases: 8. This CDR3 has 15 amino acids. CDR3: CASSSAGTGIYGYTF. In DNA form, the CDR3 reads TGTGCCAGTAGTTCAGCCGGGACAGGGATCTATGGCTACACCTTC.

The rearrangement links TRBV29-1 to TRBJ2-7; perhaps TRBD2 as D (6 bases). V was clipped by 4 bases and J by 2 bases, with 15 bases between them. The CDR3 totals 14 residues. The germline gives CDR1 SQVTM, CDR2 ANQGSEA. The CDR3 bases are TGCAGCGTTGTCTACGGGAGCCAAGCCTACGAGCAGTACTTC. Amino acid sequence: CSVVYGSQAYEQYF.

The V call is TRBV24-1, the J call TRBJ2-1; 7 bases align to TRBD2. The CDR3 consists of 15 residues. Trimming removed 7 bases from V and 9 bases from J; junction bases left unmatched: 14. Germline V gene sequence: CDR1 KGHDR, CDR2 SFDVKD. CDR3 protein: CATSPTGGGSGEQFF. The CDR3 DNA is TGTGCCACCAGCCCTACTGGCGGGGGTTCTGGTGAGCAGTTCTTC.